This record looks at one T cell receptor (beta chain) sequence and its context. Its antigen is unknown. Base qualities are not at hand, and no much larger clone is one base apart. For each ankylosing spondylitis patient, the synovial fluid sample was matched to a blood sample from that same patient. V is clipped by 0 bases and J by 3 bases, and the sequence between their germline boundaries is 23 bases long. The CDR3 spans 19 residues, from the cysteine through the phenylalanine. The entry retains the CDR3 DNA only, 57 bases that are in frame from base 1. CDR1 and CDR2 (SGHNT, YYREEE) derive from the germline V gene (reference sequence). This record belongs to a study of CD8 T cells in ankylosing spondylitis (dated by TCRdb to about 2017). For the wider study: To find TCR variants linked to disease, the study profiled T cell receptor beta repertoires in ankylosing spondylitis patients and healthy donors. Peripheral blood was sampled, and synovial fluid was additionally collected from ankylosing spondylitis patients. The full study cohort comprised 20 to 25 ankylosing spondylitis patients and some 100 healthy donors.

Overall study outcomes, separate from this receptor: Some motif variants had previously been reported in the synovial fluid and blood of reactive arthritis patients, which suggests shared mechanisms of disease initiation. In peripheral blood, the disease-linked clones were found at relatively low frequencies and had a CD8+ phenotype. A TCR beta motif made up of several highly homologous amino acid variants appeared to be characteristic of blood from ankylosing spondylitis patients. The disease-linked clones were reported as significantly enriched in matched synovial fluid samples from ankylosing spondylitis patients.

Sequencing was performed on an Illumina HiSeq 2500. Quantitative 5'-RACE with molecular barcodes was used to prepare TCR beta libraries. Turning to the authors' computational methods: A new computational method, built on a probabilistic model of VDJ rearrangement, was used to identify disease-linked TCR variants. In TCRdb, the public reads were trimmed at Q25 with fastp and aligned with MiXCR, with productive beta chains retained. Rows matching on CDR3 protein sequence are summarized as one entry with the most common DNA and genes. The V and J calls, along with clone size, are taken from TCRdb and not from the paper's own processing. The sample has about 66,000 distinct CDR3 sequences on record, about 6% of them singletons. The ten largest clones capture around 5.3% of the sample.

This TCR was recovered from a male donor with ankylosing spondylitis. The V gene is TRBV5-4 and the J gene is TRBJ2-3, with the D assignment possibly TRBD1 or TRBD2, given 5 matching bases for each. The sample consisted of synovial fluid, either unsorted or a sorted T cell fraction (not recorded which). In nucleotides, the sequence is TGTGCCAGCAGCTTGGATTGGGGCCGGACTCTTTGGAAGACAGATACGCAGTATTTT. It specifies CASSLDWGRTLWKTDTQYF.